The 20 T cell receptor beta chains presented below share a single source sample, sequenced in a study of tumor-infiltrating lymphocytes in primary liver carcinoma. Starting material of 500 ng total RNA yielded TCR beta cDNA via a constant-region primer. Investigators got TCR beta libraries out of three nested multiplex PCR rounds, done with slightly modified ARM-PCR. The first two PCR rounds used TRBV1-TRBV30 forward primers with a C-beta reverse primer, approximately 11 cycles each. TCRdb reprocessed the multiplex PCR reads with MiXCR, giving one entry per CDR3 protein. The sample records almost 200,000 distinct CDR3 sequences, roughly 61% being singletons. Unsorted whole blood yielded the blood RNA, and germline DNA was also extracted. Sequenced sample: peripheral blood. Source of these receptors: an older woman with primary liver carcinoma and hepatitis B virus infection.

On this clonotype: This may be a read error: a much more frequent sequence differs by one nucleotide. CDR3 amino acids: CVSSERSIAYEQYF. As DNA, the CDR3 is TGTGTCAGCAGTGAACGGAGCATCGCCTACGAGCAGTACTTC. V gene TRBV6-1 combines with J gene TRBJ2-7; D not resolved. Germline-derived CDR1 and CDR2 are MNHNS and SASEGT. The CDR3 is 14 amino acids.

This clonotype turned up a few times. The chain couples TRBV5-1 to TRBJ2-2; D not resolved. Germline V gene sequence: CDR1 SGHRS, CDR2 YFSETQ. The V and J ends lost 0 bases and 4 bases respectively, with 7 bases between them. The CDR3 length is 14 residues. This CDR3 reads CASSLGPLTGELFF. In nucleotides, the CDR3 is TGCGCCAGCAGCTTGGGACCCCTCACCGGGGAGCTGTTTTTT.

The chain is built from TRBV7-9 and TRBJ2-5; D gene ambiguous. CDR3 length: 12 residues. Between the trimmed V and J ends, which lost 5 bases and 5 bases, there was a span of 9 bases. The V gene's germline CDR1 is SEHNR and CDR2 FQNEAQ (reference sequence). The CDR3 loop is CASSRIAETQYF. CDR3 coding DNA: TGTGCCAGCAGCCGAATCGCGGAGACCCAGTACTTC.

The table lists this clonotype with many counts. The CDR3 nucleotides are TGTGCCAGCGCTTGGGGGAACACTGAAGCTTTCTTT. Translated: CASAWGNTEAFF. V is TRBV6-6 and J is TRBJ1-1, with D unclear. The CDR3 is 12 residues long. The V and J ends lost 8 bases and 1 base respectively, with 8 bases between them. Germline V lookup: CDR1 MNHNY, CDR2 SVGAGI (reference sequence).

This clonotype came up many times. The chain links TRBV4-1 to TRBJ1-2; 9 positions agree with TRBD1. CDR3 size: 14 residues. The trim removed 2 bases at V and 8 bases at J, leaving 6 bases unmatched. The V gene's germline CDR1 is MGHRA and CDR2 YSYEKL. This CDR3 reads CASSQFQTGGGYTF. CDR3 nucleotide sequence: TGCGCCAGCAGCCAATTCCAGACAGGGGGAGGCTACACCTTC.

This clonotype appeared many times. The genes are TRBV6-2 or TRBV6-3 and TRBJ1-2, with 7 bases identical to TRBD1. J gave up 4 bases and V 0 bases, and 5 bases lay outside the gene matches. Germline CDR1 is MNHEY and CDR2 is SVGEGT. This CDR3 comprises 15 residues. The CDR3 protein is CASSYSGTAFYGYTF. The CDR3 nucleotides read TGTGCCAGCAGTTACTCGGGGACAGCTTTCTATGGCTACACCTTC.

Concerning this clonotype itself: A much larger clone sits a single nucleotide away, making a read error possible. This sequence joins TRBV7-8 and TRBJ2-5; D unclear. V was cut by 3 bases and J by 1 base, with 15 bases left in between. The CDR3 sequence is 16 residues long. Germline CDR1 reads SGHVS; CDR2 reads FQNEAQ. The CDR3 is CASSFFPRPVQETQYF. CDR3 coding DNA: TGTGCCAGCAGCTTTTTCCCAAGGCCTGTCCAAGAGACCCAGTACTTC. Based on the CDR3 plus reference TRBV7-8 and TRBJ2-5, the full variable domain is GAGVSQSPRYKVAKRGQDVALRCDPISGHVSLFWYQQALGQGPEFLTYFQNEAQLDKSGLPSDRFFAERPEGSVSTLKIQRTQQEDSAVYLCASSFFPRPVQETQYFGPGTRLLVL.

The chain joins TRBV12-3 or TRBV12-4 to TRBJ1-2, with D perhaps TRBD1 (5 bases). V was clipped by 2 bases and J by 10 bases, with 11 bases between them. The CDR3 has 12 amino acids. This chain's CDR3 is CASSLKRGDYTF. CDR3 DNA sequence: TGTGCCAGCAGTTTAAAGAGGGGTGACTACACCTTC.

This clonotype appeared a few times. V is TRBV10-2 and J is TRBJ2-1, with D hard to call. The length of the CDR3 is 15 residues. The V gene lost 5 bases and the J gene lost 0 bases, with 11 bases spanning the gap. Germline V lookup: CDR1 WSHSY, CDR2 SAAADI. The CDR3 reads CASSRTGNSYNEQFF. CDR3 DNA sequence: TGCGCCAGCAGTCGGACGGGTAACTCCTACAATGAGCAGTTCTTC.

Of note for this clonotype: This may come from a read error, since a much larger clone is one base off. This rearrangement joins TRBV6-2 or TRBV6-3 to TRBJ2-2, with 7 bases identical to TRBD1. The V gene end was trimmed by 7 bases and the J gene end by 1 base; junction bases not matched to a gene: 6. The CDR3 extends over 15 amino acids. In germline, CDR1 is MNHEY, CDR2 SVGEGT. CDR3 nucleotide sequence: TGTGCCAGCAACCACAGGGGTGAGAACACCGGGGAGCTGTTTTTT. It codes for CASNHRGENTGELFF.

This clonotype was seen a few times. V gene TRBV5-1 combines with J gene TRBJ2-5; D is uncertain. The V end was cut by 1 base, the J end by 5 bases, with 12 bases between. The CDR3 has 14 residues. The germline gives CDR1 SGHRS, CDR2 YFSETQ. CDR3 protein: CASSLSTHTETQYF. DNA of the CDR3: TGCGCCAGCAGCTTGTCGACACACACGGAGACCCAGTACTTC. The full variable domain, in which reference TRBV5-1 and TRBJ2-5 provide the parts outside the CDR3, is KAGVTQTPRYLIKTRGQQVTLSCSPISGHRSVSWYQQTPGQGLQFLFEYFSETQRNKGNFPGRFSGRQFSNSRSEMNVSTLELGDSALYLCASSLSTHTETQYFGPGTRLLVL.

This clonotype has more than one count but fewer than ten. The chain links TRBV7-8 to TRBJ2-1; weak D call: TRBD2 (5 bases). V lost 1 base, J lost 4 bases, and 17 bases lay in between. CDR3 length: 17 amino acids. Germline V CDR1 and CDR2: SGHVS, FQNEAQ. The CDR3 DNA is TGTGCCAGCAGCTTAGTAAGGTTCCAGCGGCAATACAATGAGCAGTTCTTC. Translating it yields CASSLVRFQRQYNEQFF.

A word on this clonotype: A much larger clone sits a single nucleotide away, making a read error possible. The V and J genes are TRBV10-1 and TRBJ2-2; TRBD2 might be the D (7 bases). The CDR3 totals 14 residues. The germline V gene has CDR1 WNHNN and CDR2 SYGVQD (reference sequence). With 3 bases removed from V and 10 bases from J, the gap between germline ends came to 15 bases. The CDR3 coding sequence is TGCGCCAGCAGTGACCCGGGGGGCGTCGCGGAGCTGTTTTTT. This encodes CASSDPGGVAELFF.

As concerns this clonotype: A much larger clone lies a single base off, so this may be a read error. The rearrangement joins TRBV10-3 to TRBJ2-1; tentative D call: TRBD2 (5 bases). Germline V gene sequence: CDR1 ENHRY, CDR2 SYGVKD. This CDR3 has 16 amino acids. The CDR3 nucleotides read TGTGCCACCAGTGGTAAAACTAGACGCGTTACGAATGAGCAGTTCTTC. Protein product: CATSGKTRRVTNEQFF.

Remarks on this clonotype: Its ends do not fully match the called genes, so a read error is possible. Here the CDR3 reads CACGEEGDTGAFF. CDR3 DNA: TGTGCCTGCGGGGAGGAGGGGGACACTGGAGCTTTCTTT. V gene TRBV5-5 combines with J gene TRBJ1-1; weak D call: TRBD1 (6 bases). The germline V gene encodes CDR1 SGHKS and CDR2 YYEKEE (reference sequence). This CDR3 is 13 amino acids long.

J is TRBJ1-2 and V is TRBV29-1; the match to TRBD1 covers 9 bases. The V segment lost 6 bases and the J segment 7 bases; nucleotides outside the gene matches: 6. The length of the CDR3 is 12 residues. Germline CDR1 is SQVTM and CDR2 is ANQGSEA. CDR3 bases: TGCAGCGTCGGACAGGGGATCTGTGGCTACACCTTC. Protein: CSVGQGICGYTF.

Worth noting for this clonotype: At one of its ends the junction is not consistent with the germline gene, which may arise from a read error. V and J are TRBV4-1 and TRBJ2-7, with TRBD2 identical over 15 bases. The CDR3 sequence is 20 residues long. Germline V gene sequence: CDR1 MGHRA, CDR2 YSYEKL. The CDR3: CASSQKEGLAGGQQNYERYF. CDR3 bases: TGCGCCAGCAGCCAGAAAGAGGGACTAGCGGGAGGCCAACAAAACTACGAGCGGTACTTC.

As regards this clonotype: This may arise from a read error, as a much more abundant clone is one base away. The chain recombines TRBV12-5 with TRBJ2-2; TRBD1 might be the D (5 bases). This CDR3 is 15 amino acids long. Germline lookup yields CDR1 LGHNT and CDR2 FRNRAP. CDR3 nucleotide sequence: TGTGCTAATGGTTTTCCCCCAGGGTCTAGCGGGGAGCTGTTTTTT. Translated, it gives CANGFPPGSSGELFF.

Details on this clonotype: The CDR3 does not close with the conserved phenylalanine or tryptophan, likely indicating a read error. This rearrangement joins TRBV11-2 to TRBJ2-7; D gene unclear. The CDR3 has 16 residues. CDR1 and CDR2 (germline): SGHAT, FQNNGV. V was shortened by 5 bases and J by 0 bases, with 17 bases between the two germline ends. The CDR3 bases are TGTGCCAGCAGCCCCTATATACGCCCCAGCTCCTACGAGCAGTACTCC. This sequence encodes CASSPYIRPSSYEQYS.

V and J are TRBV30 and TRBJ1-2; D remains ambiguous. The CDR3 is 16 residues long. V lost 2 bases and J lost 6, with 22 bases in between. Per germline, CDR1 GTSNPN and CDR2 SVGIG (reference sequence). CDR3 residues: CAWSLWWAPNPHGYTF. In DNA form, the CDR3 reads TGTGCCTGGAGTCTTTGGTGGGCCCCTAACCCTCATGGCTACACCTTC.